This T cell receptor beta chain was recovered during a study of shared clonotypes between healthy human individuals. A CD45RA+ naive subset and a CD45RA-negative memory subset were split from CD4+ cells. The CDR3 loop spans 13 amino acids. With 4 bases removed from V and 4 bases from J, the gap between germline ends came to 9 bases. The V gene's germline CDR1 is SGHRS and CDR2 YFSETQ. Sequenced by immunoSEQ multiplex PCR; TCRdb stores in-frame clones only, minus some. The sample has a few million clones, roughly 92% seen once. The rearrangement uses TRBV5-1 and TRBJ2-1, with unresolved D. The TCR comes from a man aged 18 to 35 in good health. Some clones in this sample may be carry-over from other donors' samples. The source material was naive CD4+ T cells from PBMCs. Sample subset: CD45RA+ positively selected. The CDR3 protein is CASSGLQYNEQFF. CDR3 nucleotide sequence: TGCGCCAGCAGCGGCCTACAGTACAATGAGCAGTTCTTC. Full variable domain (remainder filled in from reference TRBV5-1 and TRBJ2-1): KAGVTQTPRYLIKTRGQQVTLSCSPISGHRSVSWYQQTPGQGLQFLFEYFSETQRNKGNFPGRFSGRQFSNSRSEMNVSTLELGDSALYLCASSGLQYNEQFFGPGTRLTVL.